These 20 T cell receptor beta chains came from one sample sequenced in a study of T cell responses to AZD1222 COVID-19 vaccine. The data were produced by immunoSEQ multiplex PCR, yet TCRdb's version contains in-frame clones alone and is incomplete. In the table there are 110,000 or so clones, more than 85% of which are singletons. This specimen was peripheral blood, taken 28 days after the second AZD1222 dose. The receptor set was obtained from an adult who received the AZD1222 COVID-19 vaccine.

The chain links TRBV6-5 to TRBJ2-7, with D unclear. CDR3 length: 14 residues. CDR1 MNHEY and CDR2 SVGAGI come from the germline V gene. Between the trimmed V and J ends, which lost 4 bases and 0 bases, there was a span of 10 bases. The CDR3 spells CASSLIYSSYEQYF. DNA for the CDR3: TGTGCCAGCAGTTTAATCTACAGCTCCTACGAGCAGTACTTC.

The chain has TRBV7-9 and TRBJ1-5; D not certain. CDR1 and CDR2 (germline): SEHNR, FQNEAQ (reference sequence). The CDR3 consists of 13 residues. Deletions cut 5 bases from V and 7 bases from J, with 12 bases between. This chain's CDR3 is CASSPRREQPQHF. In DNA form, the CDR3 reads TGTGCCAGCAGCCCCAGACGGGAACAGCCCCAGCATTTT.

The V and J genes are TRBV2 and TRBJ1-5, with TRBD1 matching 9 bases. The J segment lost 4 bases and the V segment lost 3 bases, leaving 4 bases of the junction unmatched. The CDR3 loop spans 15 amino acids. Germline loops: CDR1 SNHLY, CDR2 FYNNEI. The CDR3 sequence is CASSDRTGANQPQHF. The CDR3 nucleotides are TGTGCCAGCAGTGACCGGACAGGGGCGAATCAGCCCCAGCATTTT.

The V call is TRBV9, the J call TRBJ2-1, with TRBD1 matching 8 bases. Germline V gene lookup returns CDR1 SGDLS and CDR2 YYNGEE. V gave up 4 bases and J gave up 7 bases; unmatched junction bases: 13. The CDR3 has 16 amino acids. CDR3 residues: CASSSRTGTGQNEQFF. As DNA, the CDR3 is TGTGCCAGCAGCTCTCGGACAGGGACAGGTCAGAATGAGCAGTTCTTC.

This sequence joins TRBV18 and TRBJ2-7; D is unresolved. The CDR3 runs to 14 residues. Looked up from germline, CDR1 is KGHSH and CDR2 is LQKENI. V lost 2 bases to trimming and J lost 0 bases, with 8 bases between them. The CDR3 reads CASSPEWSSYEQYF. The CDR3 coding sequence is TGTGCCAGCTCACCAGAGTGGAGCTCCTACGAGCAGTACTTC.

The J gene is TRBJ2-7, the V gene TRBV7-2; tentative D call: TRBD2 (6 bases). Trimming pared 5 bases from V and 0 bases from J, leaving 11 bases between. The CDR3 runs 14 residues. The germline V gene encodes CDR1 SGHTA and CDR2 FQGNSA. The CDR3 nucleotides read TGTGCCAGCAGCCGCTGGGGGGTCTCCTACGAGCAGTACTTC. Translating gives CASSRWGVSYEQYF.

This clone occurred a few times. The chain joins TRBV11-1 to TRBJ2-1; no clear D. CDR1 is SGHAT, CDR2 FQDESV, per germline (reference sequence). The CDR3 runs to 13 residues. Trimming cost V 6 bases and J 8 bases, with 14 bases left between them. The CDR3 protein is CASRSVGYDEQFF. Here the CDR3 DNA reads TGTGCCAGCAGGTCCGTGGGGTATGATGAGCAGTTCTTC.

This chain joins TRBV6-5 and TRBJ2-7; 9 bases fit TRBD1. V shed 1 base, J shed 5 bases, and the junction held 0 bases outside the gene matches. Germline V gene lookup returns CDR1 MNHEY and CDR2 SVGAGI. The length of the CDR3 is 13 residues. The CDR3, as DNA: TGTGCCAGCAGTTACTGGACAGGGGACGAGCAGTACTTC. Its translation is CASSYWTGDEQYF.

CDR3 sequence (DNA): TGTGCCAGCAGCCGACCGGGACAGGTAACTTCTGGGGCCAACGTCCTGACTTTC. It specifies CASSRPGQVTSGANVLTF. The chain carries TRBV5-7 and TRBJ2-6; 8 nucleotides match TRBD1. TRBV5-7 is given ORF status, its function remaining uncertain. Germline trimming cut 4 bases from V and 1 base from J; bases unmatched to any gene: 10. The CDR3 runs 18 residues.

The chain uses TRBV28 and TRBJ1-5; TRBD1 agrees at 10 bases. V gave up 6 bases and J gave up 5 bases; unmatched junction bases: 16. Germline-derived CDR1 and CDR2 are MDHEN and SYDVKM. The CDR3 has 18 amino acids. The CDR3 DNA is TGTGCCAGCAGATTTTGGTGGGGGACAGGGGAACGGGATCAGCCCCAGCATTTT. Residues: CASRFWWGTGERDQPQHF.

The CDR3 region has the DNA TGTGCCAGCAGCCTCTCGGCGAGGAGGTCAGGAAACACCATATATTTT. Its translation: CASSLSARRSGNTIYF. The chain joins TRBV7-6 to TRBJ1-3; D gene ambiguous. Germline values: CDR1 SGHVS, CDR2 FNYEAQ. The CDR3 runs to 16 residues. V was trimmed by 5 bases and J by 4 bases, leaving 18 bases between them. The full variable domain, in which reference TRBV7-6 and TRBJ1-3 provide the parts outside the CDR3, is GAGVSQSPRYKVTKRGQDVALRCDPISGHVSLYWYRQALGQGPEFLTYFNYEAQQDKSGLPNDRFSAERPEGSISTLTIQRTEQRDSAMYRCASSLSARRSGNTIYFGEGSWLTVV.

The J gene is TRBJ2-3, the V gene TRBV27; 7 nucleotides line up with TRBD2. CDR3 size: 16 residues. Germline lookup yields CDR1 MNHEY and CDR2 SMNVEV (reference sequence). The junction had 12 bases not matched to a gene; V was cut back by 6 bases and J by 3 bases. As DNA, the CDR3 is TGTGCCAGCAGGGCCCCCTTTTGGGGAGGGACAGATACGCAGTATTTT. This encodes CASRAPFWGGTDTQYF.

The chain carries TRBV9 and TRBJ2-5; a possible D gene is TRBD2 (6 bases). CDR1 and CDR2 (germline): SGDLS, YYNGEE. Trimming removed 0 bases from V and 5 bases from J, with 17 bases in between. CDR3 length: 16 residues. CDR3 nucleotide sequence: TGTGCCAGCAGCGTAGACTCCACAAGCCGGGGGGAGACCCAGTACTTC. Its translation: CASSVDSTSRGETQYF.

The V call is TRBV6-6, the J call TRBJ2-1; D ambiguous. Germline V CDR1 and CDR2: MNHNY, SVGAGI (reference sequence). Trimming removed 6 bases from V and 0 bases from J, with 6 bases in between. The CDR3 spans 13 residues. The CDR3 spells CASRPSSYNEQFF. CDR3 nucleotide sequence: TGTGCCAGCAGACCCAGCTCCTACAATGAGCAGTTCTTC.

This chain connects TRBV19 to TRBJ2-3, with D possibly being TRBD2 (5 bases). V was cut by 1 base and J by 2 bases, with 13 bases left in between. The CDR3 has 16 residues. The germline gives CDR1 LNHDA, CDR2 SQIVND (reference sequence). CDR3 bases: TGTGCCAGTAGTATAGGGGCTAGCCGGGCCACAGATACGCAGTATTTT. It translates to CASSIGASRATDTQYF.

The rearrangement uses TRBV6-5 and TRBJ2-7, with 9 bases aligning to TRBD1. Losses at the gene ends were 8 bases for V and 2 bases for J; bases not matched to a gene: 7. Germline values: CDR1 MNHEY, CDR2 SVGAGI. CDR3 size: 14 residues. The CDR3 loop is CASWGRDRAYEQYF. CDR3 DNA: TGTGCCAGCTGGGGTCGGGACAGGGCCTACGAGCAGTACTTC.

The J gene is TRBJ2-2, the V gene TRBV18; 7 nucleotides line up with TRBD2. Germline loops: CDR1 KGHSH, CDR2 LQKENI. The CDR3 is made up of 17 amino acids. The junction had 13 bases not matched to a gene; V was cut back by 3 bases and J by 6 bases. The CDR3 DNA reads as TGTGCCAGCTCACCGCGAGATCCGCGGGAGCTACCCGGGGAGCTGTTTTTT. Amino acid sequence: CASSPRDPRELPGELFF.

The chain employs TRBV4-1 and TRBJ1-1, with 8 bases identical to TRBD1. V trimming: 6 bases; J trimming: 2 bases; junction bases outside the gene matches: 11. Per germline, CDR1 MGHRA and CDR2 YSYEKL. The CDR3 consists of 16 residues. CDR3 protein: CASRQGASRENTEAFF. The CDR3 nucleotides read TGCGCCAGCAGGCAGGGGGCGTCAAGGGAAAACACTGAAGCTTTCTTT.

The J gene is TRBJ1-1, the V gene TRBV27; a weak D match, TRBD1 (5 bases). V lost 4 bases to trimming and J lost 3 bases, with 18 bases between them. The CDR3 sequence is 16 residues long. CDR1 and CDR2 from the germline V gene are MNHEY and SMNVEV (reference sequence). The CDR3 region has the DNA TGTGCCAGCAGTTCCCGGGGGTTCTGGAGGGACACTGAAGCTTTCTTT. This translates into CASSSRGFWRDTEAFF.

The chain is built from TRBV29-1 and TRBJ2-1; tentatively, D is TRBD2 (6 bases). This CDR3 comprises 13 residues. V dropped 8 bases and J dropped 12 bases, with 23 bases sitting between them. Germline CDR1 is SQVTM and CDR2 is ANQGSEA. The DNA of the CDR3 is TGCAGCTCCTCCGGGACGGCGGGAATGGGGCAGTTCTTC. It translates to CSSSGTAGMGQFF.